The clone carrying this T cell receptor beta chain appeared once. The antigen is undetermined. The authors negatively isolated CD8+ and CD4+ T cells and FACS-enriched TEMRA cells. The sample is drawn from a study of CD8 T cells in Susac syndrome. Study-wide results and caveats: Clonal expansion was absent from the CD4+ T cell repertoires in Susac syndrome.

Reverse transcription used about 0.5 to 1 ug RNA and random hexamers. In TCRdb, the immunoSEQ multiplex PCR reads were re-called with MiXCR into one record per CDR3 protein. This table has under 200,000 distinct CDR3 sequences, 90% to 95% appearing once. Trimming pared 8 bases from V and 2 bases from J, leaving 10 bases between. CDR3 length: 13 amino acids. CDR1 and CDR2 (germline): SEHNR, FQNEAQ (reference sequence). The chain couples TRBV7-9 to TRBJ1-3; D is perhaps TRBD1 (5 bases). Material for sequencing was CD4+ T cells from PBMCs. This TCR came from a human donor with Susac syndrome. CDR3 sequence reads: CASQDRAGNTIYF. The CDR3 DNA sequence: TGTGCCAGCCAAGACAGAGCTGGAAACACCATATATTTT.